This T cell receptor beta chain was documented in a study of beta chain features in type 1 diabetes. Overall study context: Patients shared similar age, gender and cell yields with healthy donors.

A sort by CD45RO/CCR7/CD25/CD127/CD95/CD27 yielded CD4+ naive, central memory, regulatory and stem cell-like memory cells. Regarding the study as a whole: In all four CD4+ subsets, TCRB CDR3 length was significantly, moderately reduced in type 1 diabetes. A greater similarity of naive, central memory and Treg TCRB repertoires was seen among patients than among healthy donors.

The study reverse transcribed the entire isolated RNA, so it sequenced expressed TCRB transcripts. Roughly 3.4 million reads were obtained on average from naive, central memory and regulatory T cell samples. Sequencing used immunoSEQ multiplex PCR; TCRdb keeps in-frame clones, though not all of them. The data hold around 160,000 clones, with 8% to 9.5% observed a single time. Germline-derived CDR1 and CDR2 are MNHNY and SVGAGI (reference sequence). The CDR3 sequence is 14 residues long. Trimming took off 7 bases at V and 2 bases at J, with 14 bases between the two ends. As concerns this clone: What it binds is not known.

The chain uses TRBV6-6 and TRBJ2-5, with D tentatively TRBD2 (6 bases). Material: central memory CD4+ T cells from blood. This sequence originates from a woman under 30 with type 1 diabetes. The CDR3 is CASNRLAEQETQYF. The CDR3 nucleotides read TGTGCCAGCAACCGATTAGCGGAACAAGAGACCCAGTACTTC.